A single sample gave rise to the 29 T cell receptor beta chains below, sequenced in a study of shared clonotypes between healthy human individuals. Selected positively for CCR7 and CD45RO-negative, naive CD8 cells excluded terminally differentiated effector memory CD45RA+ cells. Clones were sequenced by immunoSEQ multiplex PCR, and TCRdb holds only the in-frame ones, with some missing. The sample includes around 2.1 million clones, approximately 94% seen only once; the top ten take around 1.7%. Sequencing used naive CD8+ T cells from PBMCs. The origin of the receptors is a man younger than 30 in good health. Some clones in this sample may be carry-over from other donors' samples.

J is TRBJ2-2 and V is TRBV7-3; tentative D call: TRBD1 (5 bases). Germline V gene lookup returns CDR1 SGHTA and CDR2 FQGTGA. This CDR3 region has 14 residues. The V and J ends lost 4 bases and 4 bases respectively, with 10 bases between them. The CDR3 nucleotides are TGTGCCAGCAGCTCACAGGTTCCCACCGGGGAGCTGTTTTTT. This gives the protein CASSSQVPTGELFF.

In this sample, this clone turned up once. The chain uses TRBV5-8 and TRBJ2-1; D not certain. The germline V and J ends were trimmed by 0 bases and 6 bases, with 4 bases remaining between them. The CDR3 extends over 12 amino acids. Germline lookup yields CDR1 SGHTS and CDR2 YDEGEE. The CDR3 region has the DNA TGTGCCAGCAGCTTGGTGCGCAATGAGCAGTTCTTC. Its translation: CASSLVRNEQFF.

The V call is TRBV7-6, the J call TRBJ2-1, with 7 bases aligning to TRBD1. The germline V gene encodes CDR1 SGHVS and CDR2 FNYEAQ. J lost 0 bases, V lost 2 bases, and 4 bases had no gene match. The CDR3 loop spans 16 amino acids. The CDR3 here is CASSLIEGASYNEQFF. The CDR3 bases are TGTGCCAGCAGCTTAATTGAGGGGGCCTCCTACAATGAGCAGTTCTTC.

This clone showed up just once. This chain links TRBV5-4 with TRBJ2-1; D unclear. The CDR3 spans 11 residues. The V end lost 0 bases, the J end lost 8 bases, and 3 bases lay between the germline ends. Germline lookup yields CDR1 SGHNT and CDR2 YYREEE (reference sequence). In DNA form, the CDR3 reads TGTGCCAGCAGCTTGGAGGATGAGCAGTTCTTC. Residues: CASSLEDEQFF.

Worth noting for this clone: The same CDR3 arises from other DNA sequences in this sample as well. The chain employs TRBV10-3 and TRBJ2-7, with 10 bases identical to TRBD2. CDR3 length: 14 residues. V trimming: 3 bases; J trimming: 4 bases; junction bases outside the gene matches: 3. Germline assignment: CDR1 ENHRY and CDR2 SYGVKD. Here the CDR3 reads CAISEASGSYEQYF. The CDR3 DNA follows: TGTGCCATCAGTGAAGCTAGCGGGAGTTACGAGCAGTACTTC.

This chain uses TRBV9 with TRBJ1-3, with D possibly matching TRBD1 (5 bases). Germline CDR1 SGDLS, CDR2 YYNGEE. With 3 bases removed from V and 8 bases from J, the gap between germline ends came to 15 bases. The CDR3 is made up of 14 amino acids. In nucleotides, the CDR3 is TGTGCCAGCAGCGGACGGGACGGTGGGCACACCATATATTTT. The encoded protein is CASSGRDGGHTIYF.

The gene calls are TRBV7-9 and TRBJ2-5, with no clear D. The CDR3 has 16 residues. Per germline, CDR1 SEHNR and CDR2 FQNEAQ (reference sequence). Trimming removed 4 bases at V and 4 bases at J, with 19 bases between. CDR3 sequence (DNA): TGTGCCAGCAGCTCCAGTAGGAGCCGGAGCGTAGAGACCCAGTACTTC. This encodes CASSSSRSRSVETQYF.

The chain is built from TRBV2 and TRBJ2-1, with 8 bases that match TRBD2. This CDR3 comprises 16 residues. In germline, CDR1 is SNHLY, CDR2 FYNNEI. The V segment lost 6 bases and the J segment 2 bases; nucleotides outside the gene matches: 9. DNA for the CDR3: TGTGCCAGCAGGGGGTTTAGCGGGGACCCCTACAATGAGCAGTTCTTC. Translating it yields CASRGFSGDPYNEQFF.

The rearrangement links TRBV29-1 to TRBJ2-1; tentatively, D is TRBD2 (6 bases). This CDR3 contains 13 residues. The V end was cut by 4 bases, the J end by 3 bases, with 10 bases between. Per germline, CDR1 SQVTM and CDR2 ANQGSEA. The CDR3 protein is CSVVGTHYNEQFF. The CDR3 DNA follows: TGCAGCGTTGTTGGGACTCACTACAATGAGCAGTTCTTC.

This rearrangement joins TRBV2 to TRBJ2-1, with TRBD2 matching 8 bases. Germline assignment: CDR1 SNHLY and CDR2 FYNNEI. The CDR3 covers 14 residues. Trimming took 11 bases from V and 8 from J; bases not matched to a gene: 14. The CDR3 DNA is TGTGCCTCTCCGTGGGGCGGGAGGTGGGATGAGCAGTTCTTC. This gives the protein CASPWGGRWDEQFF.

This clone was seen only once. The CDR3 region is CASSLDRGPEAFF. Written as DNA, the CDR3 is TGTGCCAGCAGCTTAGATCGTGGCCCTGAAGCTTTCTTT. The chain is built from TRBV7-2 and TRBJ1-1; no clear D gene. The V end was cut by 1 base, the J end by 6 bases, with 9 bases between. CDR3 size: 13 residues. Germline V CDR1 and CDR2: SGHTA, FQGNSA.

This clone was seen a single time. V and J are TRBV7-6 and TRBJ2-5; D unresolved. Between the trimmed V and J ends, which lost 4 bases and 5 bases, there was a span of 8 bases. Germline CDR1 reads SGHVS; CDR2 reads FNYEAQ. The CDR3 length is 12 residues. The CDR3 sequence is CASSSNPETQYF. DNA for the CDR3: TGTGCCAGCAGCTCCAACCCGGAGACCCAGTACTTC.

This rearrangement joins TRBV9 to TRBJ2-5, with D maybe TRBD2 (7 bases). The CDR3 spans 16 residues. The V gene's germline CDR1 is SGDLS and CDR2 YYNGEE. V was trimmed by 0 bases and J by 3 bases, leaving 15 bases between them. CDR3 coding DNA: TGTGCCAGCAGCGTAGCCTGGCGGGGGCCCGAAGAGACCCAGTACTTC. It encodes CASSVAWRGPEETQYF.

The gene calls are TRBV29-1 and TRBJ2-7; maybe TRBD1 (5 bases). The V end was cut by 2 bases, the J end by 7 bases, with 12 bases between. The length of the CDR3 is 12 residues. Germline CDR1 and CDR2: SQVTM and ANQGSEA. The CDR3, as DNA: TGCAGCGTTGAATCGGCAGGGCCTGAGCAGTACTTC. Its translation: CSVESAGPEQYF.

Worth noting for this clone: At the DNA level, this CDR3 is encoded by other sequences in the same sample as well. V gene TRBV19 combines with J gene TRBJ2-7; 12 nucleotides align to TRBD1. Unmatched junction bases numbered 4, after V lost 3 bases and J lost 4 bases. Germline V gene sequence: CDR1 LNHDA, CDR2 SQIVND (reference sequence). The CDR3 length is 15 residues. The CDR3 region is CASSIRDRGPYEQYF. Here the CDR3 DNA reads TGTGCCAGTAGTATCCGGGACAGGGGGCCTTACGAGCAGTACTTC. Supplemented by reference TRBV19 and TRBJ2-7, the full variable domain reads DGGITQSPKYLFRKEGQNVTLSCEQNLNHDAMYWYRQDPGQGLRLIYYSQIVNDFQKGDIAEGYSVSREKKESFPLTVTSAQKNPTAFYLCASSIRDRGPYEQYFGPGTRLTVT.

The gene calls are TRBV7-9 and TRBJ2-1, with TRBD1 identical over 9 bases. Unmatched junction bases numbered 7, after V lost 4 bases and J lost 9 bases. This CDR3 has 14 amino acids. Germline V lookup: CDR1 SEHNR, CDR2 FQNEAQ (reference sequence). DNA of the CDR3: TGTGCCAGCAGCTCGCCGGGACAGGGCGGTGAGCAGTTCTTC. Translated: CASSSPGQGGEQFF.

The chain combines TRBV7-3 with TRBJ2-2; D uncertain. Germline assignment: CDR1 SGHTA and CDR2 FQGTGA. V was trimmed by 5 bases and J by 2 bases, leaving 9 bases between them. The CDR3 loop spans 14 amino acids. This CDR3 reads CASSPYSNTGELFF. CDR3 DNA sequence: TGTGCCAGCAGCCCTTACTCCAACACCGGGGAGCTGTTTTTT.

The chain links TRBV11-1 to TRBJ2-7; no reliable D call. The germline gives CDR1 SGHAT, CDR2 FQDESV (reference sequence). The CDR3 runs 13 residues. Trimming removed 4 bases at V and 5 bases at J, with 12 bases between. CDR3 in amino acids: CASSWLSLDEQYF. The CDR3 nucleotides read TGTGCCAGCAGCTGGCTTAGTTTGGACGAGCAGTACTTC.

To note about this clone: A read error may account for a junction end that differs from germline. CDR3 amino acids: CASSVASGRNNEQFF. In DNA form, the CDR3 reads TGTGCCAGCAGCGTAGCTAGCGGGAGGAACAATGAGCAGTTCTTC. The J gene is TRBJ2-1, the V gene TRBV7-9, with 11 bases identical to TRBD2. The CDR3 has 15 residues. Germline V lookup: CDR1 SEHNR, CDR2 FQNEAQ (reference sequence).

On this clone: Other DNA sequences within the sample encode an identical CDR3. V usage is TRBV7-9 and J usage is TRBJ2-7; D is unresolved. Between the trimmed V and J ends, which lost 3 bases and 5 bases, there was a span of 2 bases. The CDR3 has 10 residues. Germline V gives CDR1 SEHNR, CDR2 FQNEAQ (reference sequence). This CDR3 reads CASSLDEQYF. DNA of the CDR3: TGTGCCAGCAGCTTGGACGAGCAGTACTTC.

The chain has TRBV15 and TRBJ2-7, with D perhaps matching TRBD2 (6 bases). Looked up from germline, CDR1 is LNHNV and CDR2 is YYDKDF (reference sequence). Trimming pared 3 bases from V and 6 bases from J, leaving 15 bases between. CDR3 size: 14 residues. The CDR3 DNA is TGTGCCACCAGCAGTGGGGACTCGGGGTCCGAGCAGTACTTC. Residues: CATSSGDSGSEQYF.

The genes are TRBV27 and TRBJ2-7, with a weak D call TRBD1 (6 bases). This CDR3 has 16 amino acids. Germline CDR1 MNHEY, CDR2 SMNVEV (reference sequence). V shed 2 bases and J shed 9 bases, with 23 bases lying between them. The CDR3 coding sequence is TGTGCCAGCAGTTTAAATCTGGCAGGGACAAATTTGGGGCAGTACTTC. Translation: CASSLNLAGTNLGQYF.

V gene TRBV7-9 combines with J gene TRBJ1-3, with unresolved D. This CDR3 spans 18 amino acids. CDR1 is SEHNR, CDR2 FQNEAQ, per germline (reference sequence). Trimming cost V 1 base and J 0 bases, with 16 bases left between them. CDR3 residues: CASSLGLRVSDSGNTIYF. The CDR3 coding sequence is TGTGCCAGCAGCTTAGGCCTTCGGGTCTCCGACTCTGGAAACACCATATATTTT. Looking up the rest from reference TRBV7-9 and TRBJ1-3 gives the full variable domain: DTGVSQNPRHKITKRGQNVTFRCDPISEHNRLYWYRQTLGQGPEFLTYFQNEAQLEKSRLLSDRFSAERPKGSFSTLEIQRTEQGDSAMYLCASSLGLRVSDSGNTIYFGEGSWLTVV.

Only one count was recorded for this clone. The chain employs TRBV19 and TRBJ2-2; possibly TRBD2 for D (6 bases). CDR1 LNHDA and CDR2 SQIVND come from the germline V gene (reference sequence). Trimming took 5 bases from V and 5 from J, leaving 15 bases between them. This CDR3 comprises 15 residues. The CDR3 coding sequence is TGTGCCAGTAGTCCCCGAGGAGGGGTGACCGGGGAGCTGTTTTTT. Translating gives CASSPRGGVTGELFF.

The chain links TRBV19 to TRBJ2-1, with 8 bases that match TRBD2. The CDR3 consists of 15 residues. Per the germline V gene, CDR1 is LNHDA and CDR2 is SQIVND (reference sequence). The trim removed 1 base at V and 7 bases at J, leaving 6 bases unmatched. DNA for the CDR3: TGTGCCAGTAGTATAGGGGGGACTAGATGGAATGAGCAGTTCTTC. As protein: CASSIGGTRWNEQFF.

The CDR3 coding sequence is TGTGCCAGCAGCTTAGTTGCGTCAGAGCAAGAGACCCAGTACTTC. Protein sequence: CASSLVASEQETQYF. The chain uses TRBV7-8 and TRBJ2-5; no clear D gene. Between the trimmed V and J ends, which lost 1 base and 2 bases, there was a span of 11 bases. CDR1 SGHVS and CDR2 FQNEAQ come from the germline V gene. The CDR3 is made up of 15 amino acids.

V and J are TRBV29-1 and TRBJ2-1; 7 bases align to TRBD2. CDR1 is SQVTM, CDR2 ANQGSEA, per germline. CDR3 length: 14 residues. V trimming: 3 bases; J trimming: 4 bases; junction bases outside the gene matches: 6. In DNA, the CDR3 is TGCAGCGTTGAGGGGCGGGGGATTTACAATGAGCAGTTCTTC. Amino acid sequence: CSVEGRGIYNEQFF.

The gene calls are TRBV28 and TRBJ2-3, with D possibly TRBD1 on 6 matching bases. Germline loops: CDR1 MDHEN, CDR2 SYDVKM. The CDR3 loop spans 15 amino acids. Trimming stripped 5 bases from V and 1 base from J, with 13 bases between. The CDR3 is CASSRRGRGTDTQYF. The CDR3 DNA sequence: TGTGCCAGCAGTCGCAGGGGAAGGGGCACAGATACGCAGTATTTT.

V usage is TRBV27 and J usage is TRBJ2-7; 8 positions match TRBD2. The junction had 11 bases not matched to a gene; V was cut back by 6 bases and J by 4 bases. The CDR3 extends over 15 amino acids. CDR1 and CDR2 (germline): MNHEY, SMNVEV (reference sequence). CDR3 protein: CASSLTGLGGYEQYF. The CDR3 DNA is TGTGCCAGCAGCCTAACGGGACTAGGAGGTTACGAGCAGTACTTC.